This TCR beta chain originates from a study of long-term antiretroviral therapy in people with HIV (dated 2022 in TCRdb). About the full investigation: Collection of the earliest samples took place about a decade ahead of the 2015 WHO recommendation for immediate ART, at a time when ART was typically delayed until CD4 counts fell. A retrospective serial study tested whether ART initiation and durable HIV suppression were associated with changes in peripheral blood TRB repertoire composition and diversity. A total of 192 cryopreserved PBMC samples were contributed to the cohort by 30 adults with confirmed HIV infection, with samples collected serially over a mean of approximately six years (range 1-12). Among the 30 to 35 participants with HIV, ten to eleven were female. No cross-contamination during QIAcube processing turned up in test extractions that ran a monoclonal T-cell line alongside some 34 polyclonal samples.

Inclusion was restricted to participants for whom at least one PBMC sample before ART initiation and at least two post-ART samples were available. All participants with HIV were treated in the United States of America. Before DNA extraction, cryopreserved samples of about 1-11 million PBMC were thawed and then washed. At the time of the earliest PBMC sample, participants with HIV were aged between about 20 and 55 years. Per participant, PBMC samples came from 1-4 timepoints prior to ART initiation and 2-8 timepoints following ART initiation, for a median of 7 samples. For every participant, serial HIV viral load, CD4+ T-cell count, ART history and demographic data were obtained. Using a Qiagen kit on a QIAcube, genomic DNA was extracted from unsorted PBMC, with samples processed in batches of 12. The immunoSEQ hsTCRB v3.0 assay was used at survey level resolution to sequence the TRB variable region. The target sequencing depth for TRB was 40,000-50,000 T-cell genomes per sample. Pooled TRB libraries were sequenced on an Illumina MiSeq with a v3 150-cycle kit. Per the authors' processing: Repertoire analysis was performed in R inside a reproducible Nextflow workflow that covered QC, data transformation and analysis. LymphoSeq2, an R package for exploring AIRR-Seq data, was used to implement custom analyses. A few samples yielding fewer than 5000 total TRB sequences were excluded, leaving over 150 analyzed HIV repertoires. Among the 170 to 200 retained HIV repertoires, under 65 were collected before ART initiation and approximately 130 after ART initiation. Repertoires were downsampled to 5000 TRB nucleotide sequences, and summary statistics were averaged over 100 downsampling iterations. TRB sequences were retained for analysis only if CDR3 regions of at least seven amino acids were present. A Shannon entropy-derived clonality score and the Gini coefficient were used to measure diversity. Repertoire networks linked the top 5000 CDR3 amino acid sequences whenever two sequences differed by an edit distance of one. GLIPH2 predicted antigen specificity groups and MHC restriction for TRB CDR3 amino acid sequences. To flag known CMV, EBV, HIV or tissue antigen associations, CDR3 amino acid sequences were matched against VDJdb and McPAS-TCR. Pre-ART, post-ART and control groups were compared with Wilcoxon signed-rank tests and Holm-Bonferroni correction. Held by TCRdb, this immuneACCESS table contains in-frame sequences only and omits some clones. Under half of the omission traces to an unresolved V gene where checked; the cause of the rest is unknown. Clone size and V and J calls were adopted from that table, with D and trimming inferred from the DNA. The sample table lists over 30,000 clones, 70% to 80% of them with a count of one. Clones ranked in the top ten supply approximately 2.9% of the sample.

V is shortened by 5 bases, J by 6 bases, and the region joining them spans 11 bases. The CDR3 measures 13 amino acids from cysteine to phenylalanine. The read is trimmed to its CDR3 DNA, 39 bases read in frame from base 1. Reading the germline V gene gives CDR1 MGHDK and CDR2 SYGVNS. General conclusions and limits of the study: HIV repertoires had narrower CDR3 length ranges than controls, and the network structure suggested an antigen-experienced repertoire that shifted only slightly toward naive after ART. Expanded TRB clones identified before ART initiation dominated the repertoire across all time points, though the dominance fluctuated and decreased in many PLHIV after ART. Samples dated from about 2004 to 2018, and the ART regimens used may be less effective than current ones. Starting ART was linked to a significant rise in TRB diversity, yet even after long-term ART the diversity remained significantly lower than in transplant donor controls. No data were available on ART adherence, viral resistance or therapy changes, limiting inferences about post-ART repertoire changes. Unsorted PBMC were profiled instead of sorted CD4+ and CD8+ T cells because pre-ART samples had limited cell numbers. Since PBMC availability was limited, sequencing covered only the TCR beta chain, with no alpha chain pairing.

As concerns this clone: This clone's antigen is unknown. Base qualities are not provided; no much larger clone lies one nucleotide away.

The sequences come from unsorted PBMCs, collected 1.9 years after starting antiretroviral therapy. The receptor was derived from a man aged 18 to 29 with HIV. The chain couples TRBV25-1 to TRBJ1-5, and perhaps TRBD1 as D gene, on 5 matching bases. Here the CDR3 is given as CASSRGFGQPQHF. The DNA sequence follows: TGTGCCAGCAGTCGGGGGTTTGGTCAGCCCCAGCATTTT.